This is a list of T cell receptor beta chains from one sample in a study of T cell repertoires in cytomegalovirus infection. TCRdb re-derived calls from the reads in MiXCR, one entry per CDR3 protein. This sample has approximately 770,000 distinct CDR3 sequences; 25% to 35% occur once, and the top ten carry 10% to 15%. These receptors' antigens are unknown. Sequenced material: cultured CD8+ T cells from PBMCs, taken from culture after CMV antigen stimulation. These receptors were obtained from a human donor in good health (CMV status not recorded). Some clones in this sample may be carry-over from other donors' samples. The CDR3 runs from the conserved cysteine through the conserved F or W. A D gene is named only where the DNA matches it firmly. Clone size is stated in some rows and not others, as once, few, many or a class when expanded.

D: TRBD2
V: TRBV4-1
J: TRBJ2-1
size: once
CDR3: CASSQESGTSGGARNEQFF
DNA: TGCGCCAGCAGCCAAGAATCCGGGACTAGCGGGGGGGCTAGGAATGAGCAGTTCTTC

D: TRBD1
V: TRBV28
J: TRBJ2-5
size: few
CDR3: CASSFNGGQQETQYF
DNA: TGTGCCAGCAGTTTCAATGGGGGACAGCAAGAGACCCAGTACTTC

D: TRBD2
V: TRBV4-1
J: TRBJ2-3
size: many
CDR3: CASSQALAAFTDTQYF
DNA: TGTGCCAGCAGCCAAGCACTAGCGGCCTTCACAGATACGCAGTATTTT

D: NA
V: TRBV20-1
J: TRBJ2-1
size: NA
CDR3: CSAPRGGTQNEQFF
DNA: TGCAGTGCCCCCAGGGGGGGGACTCAAAATGAGCAGTTCTTC

D: TRBD2
V: TRBV7-9
J: TRBJ2-1
size: few
CDR3: CASSPSTSGVYNEQFF
DNA: TGTGCCAGCAGCCCGAGTACTAGCGGGGTTTACAATGAGCAGTTCTTC

D: TRBD2
V: TRBV7-4
J: TRBJ2-1
size: few
CDR3: CASSQGTSHYNEQFF
DNA: TGTGCCAGCAGCCAAGGGACTAGTCATTACAATGAGCAGTTCTTC

D: TRBD2
V: TRBV6-1
J: TRBJ2-1
size: few
CDR3: CASKRTLGLADPNEQFF
DNA: TGTGCCAGCAAGAGGACACTAGGACTAGCGGACCCAAATGAGCAGTTCTTC

D: NA
V: TRBV5-4
J: TRBJ1-2
size: few
CDR3: CASSLVSTNYGYTF
DNA: TGTGCCAGCAGCTTGGTGAGCACTAACTATGGCTACACCTTC

D: NA
V: TRBV15
J: TRBJ2-1
size: NA
CDR3: CATSRVRGYNEQFF
DNA: TGTGCCACCAGCAGAGTGCGGGGATACAATGAGCAGTTCTTC

D: NA
V: TRBV5-4
J: TRBJ2-1
size: few
CDR3: CASSPEQVLPRNEQFF
DNA: TGTGCCAGCAGCCCGGAACAGGTGCTACCTCGGAATGAGCAGTTCTTC

D: NA
V: TRBV14
J: TRBJ2-6
size: NA
CDR3: CASSQYAVGLGGANVLTF
DNA: TGTGCCAGCAGCCAGTACGCGGTGGGACTTGGAGGGGCCAACGTCCTGACTTTC

D: NA
V: TRBV6-2/TRBV6-3
J: TRBJ2-3
size: NA
CDR3: CASSYWGYTDTQYF
DNA: TGTGCCAGCAGTTACTGGGGATACACAGATACGCAGTATTTT

D: TRBD1
V: TRBV29-1
J: TRBJ1-4
size: NA
CDR3: CSVRGQGTSEKLFF
DNA: TGCAGCGTTCGAGGACAGGGGACGAGTGAAAAACTGTTTTTT

D: TRBD1
V: TRBV7-6
J: TRBJ1-4
size: NA
CDR3: CASSPRTGKETNEKLFF
DNA: TGTGCCAGCAGCCCCAGGACAGGGAAGGAGACTAATGAAAAACTGTTTTTT

D: NA
V: TRBV6-4
J: TRBJ2-2
size: NA
CDR3: CASSESQDGTGELFF
DNA: TGTGCCAGCAGTGAGAGCCAGGATGGGACCGGGGAGCTGTTTTTT

D: NA
V: TRBV24-1
J: TRBJ1-5
size: few
CDR3: CATSSSAPNQPQHF
DNA: TGTGCCACCAGTAGCTCAGCCCCAAATCAGCCCCAGCATTTT

D: NA
V: TRBV7-6
J: TRBJ1-5
size: NA
CDR3: CASSPTPGSDQPQHF
DNA: TGTGCCAGCAGCCCAACTCCCGGTAGCGATCAGCCCCAGCATTTT

D: NA
V: TRBV19
J: TRBJ2-6
size: few
CDR3: CASKGPSRANVLTF
DNA: TGTGCCAGTAAGGGCCCATCTAGGGCCAACGTCCTGACTTTC

D: NA
V: TRBV24-1
J: TRBJ2-3
size: NA
CDR3: CATSLAATDTQYF
DNA: TGTGCCACCTCTCTTGCAGCCACAGATACGCAGTATTTT

D: TRBD1
V: TRBV19
J: TRBJ1-2
size: NA
CDR3: CARITGTGNGQDYGYTF
DNA: TGTGCCAGAATCACCGGGACAGGGAATGGTCAGGACTATGGCTACACCTTC

D: NA
V: TRBV7-2
J: TRBJ1-2
size: many
CDR3: CASSSLTGLYGYTF
DNA: TGTGCCAGCAGCTCACTTACCGGCCTCTATGGCTACACCTTC

D: NA
V: TRBV27
J: TRBJ1-2
size: NA
CDR3: CASSLQPAVTEGYTF
DNA: TGTGCCAGCAGTTTACAACCGGCGGTTACGGAGGGCTACACCTTC

D: NA
V: TRBV5-4
J: TRBJ1-5
size: NA
CDR3: CASSGGQGSGNQPQHF
DNA: TGTGCCAGCAGCGGGGGTCAGGGTAGTGGCAATCAGCCCCAGCATTTT